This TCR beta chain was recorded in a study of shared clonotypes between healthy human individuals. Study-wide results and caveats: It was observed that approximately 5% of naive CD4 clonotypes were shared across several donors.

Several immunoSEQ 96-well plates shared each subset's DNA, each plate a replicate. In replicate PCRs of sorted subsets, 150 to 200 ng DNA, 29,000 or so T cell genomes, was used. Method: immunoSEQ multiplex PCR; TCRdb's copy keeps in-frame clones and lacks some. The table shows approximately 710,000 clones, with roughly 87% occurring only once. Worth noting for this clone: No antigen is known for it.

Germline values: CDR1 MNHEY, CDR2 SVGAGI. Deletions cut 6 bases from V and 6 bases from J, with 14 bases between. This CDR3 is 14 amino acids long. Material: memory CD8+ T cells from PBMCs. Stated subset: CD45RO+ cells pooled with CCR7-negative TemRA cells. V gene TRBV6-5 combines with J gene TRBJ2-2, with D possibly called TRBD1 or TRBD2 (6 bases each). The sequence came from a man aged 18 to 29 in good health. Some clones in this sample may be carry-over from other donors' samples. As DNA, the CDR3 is TGTGCCAGCAGCCACGGGGGCGAGTCCGGGGAGCTGTTTTTT. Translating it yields CASSHGGESGELFF.